This T cell receptor beta chain was recovered during a study of Graves' ophthalmopathy and Graves' hyperthyroidism. Study-level results: Blood also harbored most expanded thyroid clonotypes above 0.001 frequency.

Beta-chain TCR CDR3 regions were amplified from RNA transcripts. Second-round multiplex PCR followed a first-round RT-PCR using HTBI primers. TCRdb re-analysed the multiplex PCR reads in MiXCR, keeping a single row per CDR3 protein. The data show under 250,000 distinct CDR3 sequences, 29% seen once. Germline CDR1 LNHNV, CDR2 YYDKDF (reference sequence). Trimming stripped 4 bases from V and 5 bases from J, with 11 bases between. The CDR3 has 13 amino acids. Presentation of ophthalmopathy in the donors involved moderate-to-severe activity, CAS ≥3, NOSPECS ≥4 and a duration under 3 months. This clonotype was detected many times. The antigen remains unidentified.

The sequenced material came from peripheral blood. The TCR sequence derives from a man aged 50-60 years with Graves' ophthalmopathy. The rearrangement links TRBV15 to TRBJ2-5; D is perhaps TRBD1 (5 bases). The CDR3 loop reads CATSKYRSETQYF. For the CDR3, the DNA is TGTGCCACCAGCAAATACAGGTCGGAGACCCAGTACTTC.